This passage covers 27 T cell receptor beta chains from one sample sequenced in a study of regulatory T cells in long-lasting Graves disease. Specified time point: persistent/refractory GD, antithyroid drugs over 5 years with positive TRAb. PBMC-extracted RNA yielded the TCR library. Relying on iRepertoire HTBI primers and Arm-PCR of CDR3 regions, the team built TCR beta libraries. TCRdb passed the multiplex PCR reads through MiXCR, listing each CDR3 protein once. The sample lists 700,000 or so distinct CDR3 sequences, around 30% occurring once. The input for sequencing was peripheral blood mononuclear cells (PBMCs), taken when the disease was refractory, from a patient treated with antithyroid drugs. These receptors originate from a female donor with Graves disease.

As for this clonotype: It may be a read error: a sequence one base away is much more abundant. The chain carries TRBV28 and TRBJ1-1, with TRBD1 matching 7 bases. Germline CDR1 reads MDHEN; CDR2 reads SYDVKM. This CDR3 is built from 15 residues. CDR3 region: CTSSYPTGWNTEAFF. The CDR3 bases are TGTACCAGCAGTTATCCGACAGGGTGGAACACTGAAGCTTTCTTT.

The chain carries TRBV5-1 and TRBJ1-1; D unclear. The CDR3 spans 14 residues. Trimming stripped 2 bases from V and 3 bases from J, with 11 bases between. Germline CDR1 SGHRS, CDR2 YFSETQ. For the CDR3, the DNA is TGCGCCAGCAGCTTTACGGGGAGGGACACTGAAGCTTTCTTT. It codes for CASSFTGRDTEAFF.

This chain links TRBV12-3 or TRBV12-4 with TRBJ2-7; the match to TRBD2 covers 7 bases. The CDR3 contains 20 residues. V shed 3 bases and J 4 bases; nucleotides not matched to a gene: 24. The CDR3 loop reads CASSLNRFGVGLAGEYEQYF. The DNA for the CDR3 is TGTGCCAGCAGTTTGAACCGTTTTGGTGTGGGGTTGGCGGGAGAGTACGAGCAGTACTTC.

The chain has TRBV9 and TRBJ2-5, with D hard to call. There are 14 residues in the CDR3. V was clipped by 2 bases and J by 5 bases, with 13 bases between them. Germline V lookup: CDR1 SGDLS, CDR2 YYNGEE. The CDR3 DNA sequence: TGTGCCAGCAGCGTTACAGTTTATGAGGAGACCCAGTACTTC. Its protein is CASSVTVYEETQYF.

There are a few counts of this clonotype. The chain carries TRBV9 and TRBJ1-1; no reliable D call. Germline-derived CDR1 and CDR2 are SGDLS and YYNGEE. V was pared by 0 bases and J by 3 bases, with 6 bases between. The CDR3 consists of 13 residues. This CDR3 is CASSVGKDTEAFF. CDR3 nucleotide sequence: TGTGCCAGCAGCGTAGGGAAGGACACTGAAGCTTTCTTT.

The rearrangement joins TRBV7-9 to TRBJ1-4; 7 bases fit TRBD1. Losses at the gene ends were 3 bases for V and 8 bases for J; bases not matched to a gene: 9. The germline V gene encodes CDR1 SEHNR and CDR2 FQNEAQ (reference sequence). The CDR3 is 15 amino acids. CDR3 coding DNA: TGTGCCAGCAGCTTCAGGAGGACAGGTGGCGAAAAACTGTTTTTT. It yields the protein CASSFRRTGGEKLFF.

DNA of the CDR3: TGTGCCAGCAGTTACTCCGGCGGCAGGGGCCGGTGGAATCAGCCCCAGCATTTT. Protein: CASSYSGGRGRWNQPQHF. This rearrangement joins TRBV6-2 or TRBV6-3 to TRBJ1-5; D is possibly TRBD1 (6 bases). The CDR3 contains 18 residues. Trimming left V 0 bases short and J 4 bases short, with 19 bases between. The germline CDR1 and CDR2 sequences are MNHEY and SVGEGT.

This clonotype has ten or more counts. The chain couples TRBV20-1 to TRBJ2-2; 7 bases align to TRBD1. Germline trimming cut 7 bases from V and 6 bases from J; bases unmatched to any gene: 17. Germline values: CDR1 DFQATT, CDR2 SNEGSKA (reference sequence). CDR3 length: 16 amino acids. The CDR3 DNA follows: TGCAGTGAGAGAAGGGTCCTTACAGGGGACCCCGGGGAGCTGTTTTTT. This translates into CSERRVLTGDPGELFF.

This chain connects TRBV5-1 to TRBJ2-7, with 7 bases lining up with TRBD1. V lost 0 bases, J lost 5 bases, and 2 bases stayed unmatched. Germline CDR1 and CDR2: SGHRS and YFSETQ. The CDR3 runs to 13 residues. The CDR3 nucleotides are TGCGCCAGCAGCTTGGGACAGGGTCACGAGCAGTACTTC. Amino acid sequence: CASSLGQGHEQYF.

The rearrangement uses TRBV28 and TRBJ1-6; D is unclear. The germline gives CDR1 MDHEN, CDR2 SYDVKM. The ends were cut back, 2 bases at V and 0 bases at J, with 17 bases in the middle. CDR3 size: 19 residues. The CDR3 protein is CASSLRVLPASSYNSPLHF. CDR3 DNA: TGTGCCAGCAGTTTACGCGTCTTACCAGCTAGCTCCTATAATTCACCCCTCCACTTT.

This clonotype was detected only a few times. The V gene is TRBV5-5, the J gene TRBJ1-2; D remains ambiguous. V gave up 0 bases and J gave up 2 bases, with 11 bases separating them. The CDR3 runs to 15 residues. Germline-derived CDR1 and CDR2 are SGHKS and YYEKEE (reference sequence). DNA of the CDR3: TGTGCCAGCAGCTTGGATCCGGGAAAAAACTATGGCTACACCTTC. This encodes CASSLDPGKNYGYTF.

Only a few counts were recorded for this clonotype. V gene TRBV6-2 or TRBV6-3 combines with J gene TRBJ2-5; the D gene is possibly TRBD1 (7 bases). This CDR3 spans 15 amino acids. CDR1 and CDR2 from the germline V gene are MNHEY and SVGEGT. The V and J ends lost 4 bases and 7 bases respectively, with 19 bases between them. The CDR3 spells CASSSAGGGRGTQYF. In DNA, the CDR3 is TGTGCCAGCAGTTCTGCAGGGGGAGGCAGGGGGACCCAGTACTTC.

The CDR3 DNA reads TGTGCCAGCAGGGATACAGGGTATCAGCCCCAGCATTTT. Translating it yields CASRDTGYQPQHF. J is TRBJ1-5 and V is TRBV2; a weak D match, TRBD1 (6 bases). V gave up 6 bases and J gave up 5 bases, with 11 bases separating them. CDR1 is SNHLY and CDR2 is FYNNEI in the germline V gene. This CDR3 is 13 amino acids long.

This clonotype was counted many times. The chain joins TRBV2 to TRBJ1-4; D gene uncertain. The germline CDR1 and CDR2 sequences are SNHLY and FYNNEI. The CDR3 is 12 amino acids. Trimming shortened V by 6 bases and J by 7 bases, and 9 bases separated the two germline ends. CDR3 protein: CASRESGEKLFF. The CDR3 coding sequence is TGTGCCAGCAGGGAAAGCGGTGAAAAACTGTTTTTT.

This clonotype was seen just once. J is TRBJ1-1 and V is TRBV7-6; 7 positions agree with TRBD1. Unmatched junction bases numbered 5, after V lost 4 bases and J lost 0 bases. The CDR3 is made up of 15 amino acids. Germline lookup yields CDR1 SGHVS and CDR2 FNYEAQ. The DNA for the CDR3 is TGTGCCAGCAGCTCCGATCAGGGGGTGAACACTGAAGCTTTCTTT. This translates into CASSSDQGVNTEAFF. The whole variable domain, remainder taken from reference TRBV7-6 and TRBJ1-1, is GAGVSQSPRYKVTKRGQDVALRCDPISGHVSLYWYRQALGQGPEFLTYFNYEAQQDKSGLPNDRFSAERPEGSISTLTIQRTEQRDSAMYRCASSSDQGVNTEAFFGQGTRLTVV.

This clonotype showed up many times. The chain couples TRBV6-1 to TRBJ1-1, with D possibly matching TRBD1 (5 bases). Between the trimmed V and J ends, which lost 6 bases and 1 base, there was a span of 9 bases. The CDR3 length is 13 residues. The V gene's germline CDR1 is MNHNS and CDR2 SASEGT. CDR3: CASSERGNTEAFF. Written as DNA, the CDR3 is TGTGCCAGCAGCGAGAGGGGGAACACTGAAGCTTTCTTT.

V is TRBV9 and J is TRBJ1-1; a possible D gene is TRBD1 (5 bases). CDR1 and CDR2 from the germline V gene are SGDLS and YYNGEE. There are 14 residues in the CDR3. Trimming removed 4 bases from V and 3 bases from J, with 13 bases in between. The chain's CDR3 is CASSTPSRDTEAFF. CDR3 DNA sequence: TGTGCCAGCAGCACTCCGTCCAGGGACACTGAAGCTTTCTTT.

This clonotype was detected a few times. The chain recombines TRBV29-1 with TRBJ1-1, with 7 bases lining up with TRBD1. With V trimmed by 7 bases and J by 0 bases, 11 bases remained unmatched. The germline gives CDR1 SQVTM, CDR2 ANQGSEA. The CDR3 consists of 15 residues. CDR3 amino acids: CSAIPGQTMNTEAFF. The CDR3 DNA reads TGCAGCGCTATTCCGGGACAGACCATGAACACTGAAGCTTTCTTT.

V gene TRBV20-1 combines with J gene TRBJ1-2; tentative D call: TRBD1 (6 bases). Germline V gene data show CDR1 as DFQATT and CDR2 as SNEGSKA (reference sequence). This CDR3 has 13 residues. V lost 6 bases, J lost 3 bases, and 14 bases lay in between. CDR3 nucleotides: TGCAGTGCAACGGCCGGACAGTACTATGGCTACACCTTC. This translates into CSATAGQYYGYTF.

The chain combines TRBV12-5 with TRBJ1-1; D is unclear. The V end lost 7 bases, the J end lost 2 bases, and 8 bases lay between the germline ends. CDR1 is LGHNT, CDR2 FRNRAP, per germline. The CDR3 consists of 12 residues. CDR3: CASAFENTEAFF. In DNA, the CDR3 is TGTGCTAGTGCCTTTGAAAACACTGAAGCTTTCTTT. The variable domain in full, with the rest retrieved from reference TRBV12-5 and TRBJ1-1, is DARVTQTPRHKVTEMGQEVTMRCQPILGHNTVFWYRQTMMQGLELLAYFRNRAPLDDSGMPKDRFSAEMPDATLATLKIQPSEPRDSAVYFCASAFENTEAFFGQGTRLTVV.

This clonotype was seen repeatedly, ten times or more. The gene calls are TRBV6-5 and TRBJ1-2, with D unresolved. Trimming took 4 bases from V and 4 from J, leaving 19 bases between them. The germline V gene encodes CDR1 MNHEY and CDR2 SVGAGI. The CDR3 is 16 residues long. In DNA form, the CDR3 reads TGTGCCAGCAGTTTCATTCCAAGACGGGTCGCCTATGGCTACACCTTC. Translated, it gives CASSFIPRRVAYGYTF.

This clonotype showed up just a few times. In DNA, the CDR3 is TGTGCCAGCTCAAGACAGGGCAACCTGCCCCAGCATTTT. The encoded protein is CASSRQGNLPQHF. The chain carries TRBV6-1 and TRBJ1-5; 7 bases match TRBD1. The CDR3 contains 13 residues. The V and J ends lost 8 bases and 9 bases, in that order; junction bases with no gene match: 10. In germline, CDR1 is MNHNS, CDR2 SASEGT.

The chain uses TRBV6-2 or TRBV6-3 and TRBJ2-2, with no clear D. The CDR3 consists of 12 residues. Germline CDR1 MNHEY, CDR2 SVGEGT. Trimming removed 2 bases at V and 5 bases at J, with 3 bases between. The CDR3 spells CASSYATGELFF. DNA of the CDR3: TGTGCCAGCAGTTACGCGACCGGGGAGCTGTTTTTT.

This chain connects TRBV9 to TRBJ1-2, with a possible D match to TRBD1 (5 bases). The germline CDR1 and CDR2 sequences are SGDLS and YYNGEE. CDR3 length: 14 amino acids. Trimming left V 0 bases short and J 6 bases short, with 12 bases between. The CDR3 here is CASSVVGGSDGYTF. The CDR3 DNA is TGTGCCAGCAGCGTAGTCGGGGGTTCGGATGGCTACACCTTC.

This clonotype was seen only a few times. The chain employs TRBV6-1 and TRBJ2-7; 14 bases fit TRBD2. V was pared by 7 bases and J by 4 bases, with 3 bases of the junction left unmatched. This CDR3 spans 14 amino acids. From germline, CDR1 is MNHNS and CDR2 SASEGT. This CDR3 reads CASKGLAGVYEQYF. The CDR3, as DNA: TGTGCCAGCAAGGGACTAGCGGGAGTGTACGAGCAGTACTTC.

This clonotype occurred a few times. The CDR3 region is CASSQTAPAEQYF. The CDR3 nucleotides read TGTGCCAGCAGCCAAACGGCTCCTGCCGAGCAGTACTTC. V and J are TRBV2 and TRBJ2-7, with D uncertain. CDR3 length equals 13 residues. The V gene's germline CDR1 is SNHLY and CDR2 FYNNEI. V was clipped by 6 bases and J by 6 bases, with 15 bases between them.

The chain couples TRBV5-1 to TRBJ2-2; D gene ambiguous. Germline V gene lookup returns CDR1 SGHRS and CDR2 YFSETQ. Trimming removed 1 base from V and 8 bases from J, with 15 bases in between. The CDR3 contains 15 residues. The CDR3 region has the DNA TGCGCCAGCAGCTTGAGATGGGCCCAAGCGGGGGAGCTGTTTTTT. The encoded protein is CASSLRWAQAGELFF.